A single sample gave rise to the 10 T cell receptor beta chains below, sequenced in a study of graft-versus-host responses after intestinal transplantation. TCRdb's table, derived via immunoSEQ multiplex PCR, lists solely in-frame clones and lacks some. The table lists about 21,000 clones, around 43% of them singletons. Responders (roughly 200,000, CFSE-labeled) were co-plated with roughly 200,000 irradiated, violet-dye-labeled stimulators. The specimen comprised alloreactive CD8+ T cells from a mixed lymphocyte reaction culture, sampled before intestinal transplant. Subset noted: CFSE-low proliferating T cells sorted from roughly six-day pre-transplant mixed lymphocyte reaction (GvH or HvG direction). These receptors were taken from a human patient who received an intestinal transplant.

The chain carries TRBV7-2 and TRBJ1-5; D gene unclear. CDR3 size: 13 residues. V lost 4 bases and J lost 3, with 7 bases in between. Germline V gene lookup returns CDR1 SGHTA and CDR2 FQGNSA. DNA of the CDR3: TGTGCCAGCAGCTACCATCTCAATCAGCCCCAGCATTTT. Protein: CASSYHLNQPQHF.

This sequence joins TRBV28 and TRBJ1-2, with 9 bases matching TRBD1. There are 14 residues in the CDR3. CDR1 MDHEN and CDR2 SYDVKM come from the germline V gene. V lost 7 bases to trimming and J lost 5 bases; unmatched junction nucleotides: 8. CDR3 in DNA: TGTGCCAGCAAGATCGCCGGGACAGGGTATGGCTACACCTTC. It translates to CASKIAGTGYGYTF.

This clone was seen a handful of times. The chain joins TRBV6-5 to TRBJ2-7; D uncertain. Trimming shortened V by 6 bases and J by 6 bases, and 12 bases separated the two germline ends. The CDR3 has 12 amino acids. Germline loops: CDR1 MNHEY, CDR2 SVGAGI. CDR3 in DNA: TGTGCCAGCAGACTTACCCTCCTCGAGCAGTACTTC. It is translated as CASRLTLLEQYF.

The chain is built from TRBV7-3 and TRBJ2-1; 7 nucleotides line up with TRBD2. There are 16 residues in the CDR3. The trim removed 4 bases at V and 7 bases at J, leaving 13 bases unmatched. CDR1 is SGHTA and CDR2 is FQGTGA in the germline V gene. The CDR3 DNA follows: TGTGCCAGCAGCTGGGGGGTTGGACTAGGGGCTAATGAGCAGTTCTTC. Residues: CASSWGVGLGANEQFF. The variable domain in full, completed from reference TRBV7-3 and TRBJ2-1, reads GAGVSQTPSNKVTEKGKYVELRCDPISGHTALYWYRQSLGQGPEFLIYFQGTGAADDSGLPNDRFFAVRPEGSVSTLKIQRTERGDSAVYLCASSWGVGLGANEQFFGPGTRLTVL.

This clone is labeled medium-sized. The chain employs TRBV7-2 and TRBJ1-5; a weak D match, TRBD1 (5 bases). CDR3 length equals 15 residues. The V gene's germline CDR1 is SGHTA and CDR2 FQGNSA. V dropped 5 bases and J dropped 10 bases, with 21 bases sitting between them. CDR3 sequence (DNA): TGTGCCAGCAGCCCGGCGGCCGGGACGCCTGGACCCCAGCATTTT. This sequence encodes CASSPAAGTPGPQHF.

The rearrangement joins TRBV4-2 to TRBJ2-1, with D maybe TRBD2 (6 bases). CDR3 size: 16 residues. Trimming removed 4 bases at V and 3 bases at J, with 16 bases between. The V gene's germline CDR1 is LGHNA and CDR2 YNFKEQ. The CDR3 loop reads CASSPKGGRSYNEQFF. CDR3 coding DNA: TGTGCCAGCAGCCCAAAGGGTGGGAGGAGCTACAATGAGCAGTTCTTC.

This chain uses TRBV27 with TRBJ2-1, with D perhaps TRBD1 (6 bases). CDR1 MNHEY and CDR2 SMNVEV come from the germline V gene (reference sequence). There are 12 residues in the CDR3. The V end lost 5 bases, the J end lost 6 bases, and 8 bases lay between the germline ends. CDR3 residues: CASSLGGNEQFF. The CDR3 DNA reads as TGTGCCAGCAGTCTAGGGGGCAATGAGCAGTTCTTC.

The rearrangement joins TRBV30 to TRBJ2-1; the D is unclear. The V gene lost 0 bases and the J gene lost 5 bases, with 2 bases spanning the gap. The length of the CDR3 is 11 residues. CDR1 is GTSNPN and CDR2 is SVGIG in the germline V gene (reference sequence). CDR3 amino acids: CAWSVDNEQFF. CDR3 in DNA: TGTGCCTGGAGTGTTGACAATGAGCAGTTCTTC.

V is TRBV6-5 and J is TRBJ1-2; D is ambiguous. V was trimmed by 0 bases and J by 9 bases, leaving 8 bases between them. This CDR3 has 12 amino acids. CDR1 is MNHEY, CDR2 SVGAGI, per germline. This CDR3 reads CASSYSTGSYTF. For the CDR3, the DNA is TGTGCCAGCAGTTACTCGACCGGGAGCTACACCTTC.

In this sample, this clone turned up a few times. The chain has TRBV27 and TRBJ2-7; a weak D match, TRBD2 (6 bases). Trimming left V 5 bases short and J 2 bases short, with 10 bases between. The CDR3 runs to 13 residues. The germline V gene has CDR1 MNHEY and CDR2 SMNVEV (reference sequence). The chain's CDR3 is CASSPTGAYEQYF. CDR3 coding DNA: TGTGCCAGCAGTCCCACGGGGGCCTACGAGCAGTACTTC.